This entry describes one TCR beta chain. Several immunoSEQ plates received, in even portions, the genomic DNA of each subset. Generated by immunoSEQ multiplex PCR, the TCRdb table keeps only in-frame clones and is missing some. In the table there are roughly 770,000 clones, around 96% of which are singletons. This sample was taken from a study of shared clonotypes between healthy human individuals. Study-wide background: The plates for each donor numbered three CD4 naive, three CD4 memory, two CD8 naive and one CD8 memory.

CD45RO-negative, CCR7-positively selected cells formed the naive CD8 fraction, excluding terminally differentiated effector memory CD45RA+ cells. The CDR3 extends over 15 amino acids. V dropped 1 base and J dropped 2 bases, with 9 bases sitting between them. Germline assignment: CDR1 LNHDA and CDR2 SQIVND (reference sequence). The genes are TRBV19 and TRBJ2-1, with a weak D call TRBD2 (5 bases). The sequenced material came from naive CD8+ T cells sorted from blood. The origin of this receptor is a young man in good health. The DNA for the CDR3 is TGTGCCAGTAGTATAGTTAGCGACCCCTACAATGAGCAGTTCTTC. Protein: CASSIVSDPYNEQFF.